This entry lists 27 T cell receptor beta chains sequenced from one sample in a study of shared clonotypes between healthy human individuals. This table comes from immunoSEQ multiplex PCR, and its TCRdb copy is limited to in-frame clones, with some not included. Among 1.4 million to 1.5 million clones listed, about 96% were seen once. The specimen sequenced was naive CD4+ T cells sorted from blood. Subset defined: CD45RA+ positively selected. The receptors were sampled from a man aged 25 to 45 in good health.

Turning to this clone: Other DNA sequences in the same sample also yield this CDR3. This chain connects TRBV28 to TRBJ1-5; D possibly corresponds to TRBD1 (6 bases). Germline V gives CDR1 MDHEN, CDR2 SYDVKM. V shed 7 bases and J shed 2 bases, with 9 bases lying between them. The CDR3 is 13 residues long. DNA of the CDR3: TGTGCCAGCATCCGGACAGGCAATCAGCCCCAGCATTTT. It codes for CASIRTGNQPQHF.

This CDR3 is CASSPGPVSTDTQYF. CDR3 nucleotides: TGTGCCAGCAGCCCGGGACCGGTTAGCACAGATACGCAGTATTTT. This rearrangement joins TRBV9 to TRBJ2-3; D could derive from TRBD1 or TRBD2 (5 bases each). Per germline, CDR1 SGDLS and CDR2 YYNGEE. This CDR3 is 15 amino acids long. The V gene lost 4 bases and the J gene lost 0 bases, with 12 bases spanning the gap.

The V and J genes are TRBV5-5 and TRBJ2-3; no reliable D call. CDR3 length equals 13 residues. The V and J ends lost 4 bases and 5 bases respectively, with 11 bases between them. CDR1 is SGHKS, CDR2 YYEKEE, per germline (reference sequence). This CDR3 reads CASSPSPRDTQYF. The CDR3 DNA is TGTGCCAGCAGCCCAAGTCCCCGAGATACGCAGTATTTT.

This clone showed up just a few times. The same CDR3 is also encoded by other DNA sequences in this sample. The rearrangement links TRBV28 to TRBJ1-2, with TRBD1 as a possible D gene (5 bases). The CDR3 runs to 13 residues. Trimming cost V 3 bases and J 4 bases, with 9 bases left between them. The germline gives CDR1 MDHEN, CDR2 SYDVKM. In DNA, the CDR3 is TGTGCCAGCAGTTTGTCAGGGACCTATGGCTACACCTTC. This codes for CASSLSGTYGYTF.

The chain joins TRBV5-4 to TRBJ1-2; 9 positions agree with TRBD1. Losses at the gene ends were 4 bases for V and 5 bases for J; bases not matched to a gene: 6. Germline V gene sequence: CDR1 SGHNT, CDR2 YYREEE (reference sequence). The CDR3 runs 14 residues. CDR3 DNA: TGTGCCAGCAGCCCGGGACAGGGAATGTATGGCTACACCTTC. This gives the protein CASSPGQGMYGYTF.

This chain links TRBV19 with TRBJ2-2; TRBD2 matches 8 bases. After removal of 6 bases from V and 2 bases from J, the junction contained 5 bases not matched to a gene. Per germline, CDR1 LNHDA and CDR2 SQIVND (reference sequence). CDR3 size: 15 residues. In DNA form, the CDR3 reads TGTGCCAGTAGGGTTAGCGGGATCAACACCGGGGAGCTGTTTTTT. This gives the protein CASRVSGINTGELFF.

The gene calls are TRBV19 and TRBJ1-5, with 9 bases identical to TRBD1. The CDR3 is 15 residues long. Germline assignment: CDR1 LNHDA and CDR2 SQIVND (reference sequence). With V trimmed by 6 bases and J by 7 bases, 10 bases remained unmatched. The CDR3 loop is CASSPGTGRRQPQHF. As DNA, the CDR3 is TGTGCCAGTAGCCCAGGGACAGGGCGACGCCAGCCCCAGCATTTT.

This rearrangement joins TRBV4-3 to TRBJ2-1; TRBD2 is a possible D gene (6 bases). V lost 0 bases, J lost 8 bases, and 17 bases lay in between. This CDR3 region has 16 residues. The germline V gene encodes CDR1 LGHNA and CDR2 YSLEER. The CDR3 loop reads CASSQEPGLSKDEQFF. CDR3 bases: TGCGCCAGCAGCCAAGAACCGGGACTTTCGAAGGATGAGCAGTTCTTC.

As regards this clone: Additional DNA sequences in this sample encode the identical CDR3. The chain uses TRBV5-6 and TRBJ2-5, with D possibly TRBD1 on 5 matching bases. Per the germline V gene, CDR1 is SGHDT and CDR2 is YYEEEE. The CDR3 is made up of 13 amino acids. Trimming cost V 1 base and J 2 bases, with 6 bases left between them. CDR3 sequence reads: CASSLPGQETQYF. CDR3 DNA sequence: TGTGCCAGCAGCTTGCCAGGGCAAGAGACCCAGTACTTC.

The chain is built from TRBV6-6 and TRBJ2-5, with TRBD1 identical over 9 bases. Germline CDR1 and CDR2: MNHNY and SVGAGI (reference sequence). Trimming removed 5 bases from V and 6 bases from J; junction bases left unmatched: 10. This CDR3 region has 15 residues. Written as DNA, the CDR3 is TGTGCCAGCAGTAAGACCGGGACAGGGACTCAGACCCAGTACTTC. This gives the protein CASSKTGTGTQTQYF.

This clone was recorded once. V is TRBV5-4 and J is TRBJ1-1; no definite D call. CDR3 length: 14 residues. Trimming shortened V by 5 bases and J by 1 base, and 12 bases separated the two germline ends. Germline loops: CDR1 SGHNT, CDR2 YYREEE (reference sequence). CDR3 amino acids: CASRQGRGNTEAFF. The CDR3 bases are TGTGCCAGCAGACAAGGACGGGGGAACACTGAAGCTTTCTTT.

The J gene is TRBJ1-1, the V gene TRBV6-5; D is possibly TRBD1 (6 bases). Deletions cut 5 bases from V and 5 bases from J, with 18 bases between. Germline assignment: CDR1 MNHEY and CDR2 SVGAGI. The CDR3 is 15 amino acids. CDR3 residues: CASSGKQGTGTEAFF. The CDR3 DNA sequence: TGTGCCAGCAGTGGGAAACAGGGAACGGGGACTGAAGCTTTCTTT.

The V call is TRBV5-6, the J call TRBJ2-3, with D tentatively TRBD1 (5 bases). Per the germline V gene, CDR1 is SGHDT and CDR2 is YYEEEE. The CDR3 is 14 amino acids. With 2 bases removed from V and 6 bases from J, the gap between germline ends came to 13 bases. The CDR3 spells CASSLTTGADTQYF. The CDR3 DNA is TGTGCCAGCAGCTTAACCACAGGTGCGGATACGCAGTATTTT.

The V and J genes are TRBV11-2 and TRBJ1-2; 9 positions agree with TRBD1. With V trimmed by 2 bases and J by 7 bases, 8 bases remained unmatched. CDR3 length: 15 residues. Germline values: CDR1 SGHAT, CDR2 FQNNGV. The CDR3 DNA is TGTGCCAGCAGCTTAAGGGGACAGGGCATCTGTGGCTACACCTTC. Protein: CASSLRGQGICGYTF.

Points on this clone: Additional DNA sequences in this sample encode the identical CDR3. The chain employs TRBV30 and TRBJ1-5; tentatively, D is TRBD1 (5 bases). CDR3 length equals 13 residues. Germline V gives CDR1 GTSNPN, CDR2 SVGIG (reference sequence). The V end lost 2 bases, the J end lost 4 bases, and 9 bases lay between the germline ends. The DNA for the CDR3 is TGTGCCTGGAGTCTTCGGGGGAATCAGCCCCAGCATTTT. This codes for CAWSLRGNQPQHF.

The rearrangement uses TRBV7-9 and TRBJ1-2, with D perhaps TRBD1 (5 bases). V lost 4 bases and J lost 2, with 8 bases in between. Germline V gene sequence: CDR1 SEHNR, CDR2 FQNEAQ (reference sequence). CDR3 length: 13 amino acids. CDR3 sequence reads: CASSSGRNYGYTF. The CDR3 bases are TGTGCCAGCAGCTCGGGACGGAACTATGGCTACACCTTC.

This chain uses TRBV7-9 with TRBJ2-3; D uncertain. Trimming cost V 0 bases and J 2 bases, with 9 bases left between them. Germline V gives CDR1 SEHNR, CDR2 FQNEAQ (reference sequence). This CDR3 region has 15 residues. In nucleotides, the CDR3 is TGTGCCAGCAGCTTAGCAACCCCATCCACAGATACGCAGTATTTT. It codes for CASSLATPSTDTQYF.

The genes are TRBV2 and TRBJ2-5; the match to TRBD2 covers 10 bases. Losses at the gene ends were 3 bases for V and 2 bases for J; bases not matched to a gene: 9. The CDR3 has 17 amino acids. CDR1 SNHLY and CDR2 FYNNEI come from the germline V gene. This CDR3 is CASSDLRLAGDQETQYF. CDR3 in DNA: TGTGCCAGCAGTGATCTGAGGCTAGCGGGAGATCAAGAGACCCAGTACTTC. Drawing the rest from reference TRBV2 and TRBJ2-5, the complete variable domain is EPEVTQTPSHQVTQMGQEVILRCVPISNHLYFYWYRQILGQKVEFLVSFYNNEISEKSEIFDDQFSVERPDGSNFTLKIRSTKLEDSAMYFCASSDLRLAGDQETQYFGPGTRLLVL.

As concerns this clone: Other DNA sequences in this sample translate to the same CDR3. The chain combines TRBV7-9 with TRBJ2-1, with D hard to call. Trimming stripped 1 base from V and 0 bases from J, with 1 base between. The CDR3 consists of 13 residues. Germline V gene data show CDR1 as SEHNR and CDR2 as FQNEAQ (reference sequence). This CDR3 is CASSLGSYNEQFF. Here the CDR3 DNA reads TGTGCCAGCAGCTTAGGCTCCTACAATGAGCAGTTCTTC.

Remarks on this clone: Other DNA sequences in this specimen translate into the identical CDR3. The rearrangement links TRBV27 to TRBJ2-7, with D possibly matching TRBD2 (6 bases). This CDR3 is 12 amino acids long. Germline V CDR1 and CDR2: MNHEY, SMNVEV (reference sequence). The V gene lost 3 bases and the J gene lost 5 bases, with 8 bases spanning the gap. The CDR3 sequence: CASSFRGNEQYF. CDR3 nucleotides: TGTGCCAGCAGTTTCCGGGGGAACGAGCAGTACTTC.

This clone was counted a single time. Relative to the germline gene, one junction end is altered; a read error may explain this. The chain joins TRBV10-3 to TRBJ1-2; possibly TRBD1 for D (6 bases). CDR1 is ENHRY, CDR2 SYGVKD, per germline. This CDR3 has 18 residues. CDR3 DNA sequence: TGCGGGGCCGGTGGGACATCAGTGACGACTGGTGGAACCTATGGCTACACCTTC. It yields the protein CGAGGTSVTTGGTYGYTF.

The chain joins TRBV30 to TRBJ1-1, with a possible D match to TRBD1 (5 bases). CDR1 and CDR2 from the germline V gene are GTSNPN and SVGIG (reference sequence). This CDR3 contains 14 residues. Trimming left V 2 bases short and J 7 bases short, with 17 bases between. In DNA form, the CDR3 reads TGTGCCTGGAGTCCCAATTACAGGCCGAGTGAAGCTTTCTTT. The encoded protein is CAWSPNYRPSEAFF. Together with reference TRBV30 and TRBJ1-1, the CDR3 gives the full variable domain: SQTIHQWPATLVQPVGSPLSLECTVEGTSNPNLYWYRQAAGRGLQLLFYSVGIGQISSEVPQNLSASRPQDRQFILSSKKLLLSDSGFYLCAWSPNYRPSEAFFGQGTRLTVV.

This chain connects TRBV27 to TRBJ2-1; no firm D call. This CDR3 has 15 amino acids. Germline values: CDR1 MNHEY, CDR2 SMNVEV (reference sequence). Trimming left V 3 bases short and J 5 bases short, with 14 bases between. The CDR3 loop is CASSFNPPPNNEQFF. In DNA form, the CDR3 reads TGTGCCAGCAGTTTTAACCCCCCCCCAAACAATGAGCAGTTCTTC.

The chain employs TRBV10-3 and TRBJ2-7, with no clear D. The CDR3 is made up of 11 amino acids. Germline V CDR1 and CDR2: ENHRY, SYGVKD. The ends were cut back, 6 bases at V and 4 bases at J, with 7 bases in the middle. The CDR3 spells CAISEDYEQYF. For the CDR3, the DNA is TGTGCCATCAGCGAAGATTACGAGCAGTACTTC.

V gene TRBV18 combines with J gene TRBJ2-2, with unresolved D. V lost 0 bases and J lost 6, with 8 bases in between. Germline V gene data show CDR1 as KGHSH and CDR2 as LQKENI. The CDR3 extends over 14 amino acids. The CDR3 DNA reads TGTGCCAGCTCACCACCGAGCAGATCCGGGGAGCTGTTTTTT. Protein sequence: CASSPPSRSGELFF.

V gene TRBV5-1 combines with J gene TRBJ1-1; D is uncertain. The CDR3 contains 15 residues. CDR1 is SGHRS and CDR2 is YFSETQ in the germline V gene. Trimming removed 4 bases at V and 1 base at J, with 14 bases between. In DNA form, the CDR3 reads TGCGCCAGCAGCCCATTCATGGGGAAGAACACTGAAGCTTTCTTT. Amino acids: CASSPFMGKNTEAFF.

The V and J genes are TRBV28 and TRBJ1-1; D not resolved. This CDR3 spans 13 amino acids. The V gene lost 6 bases and the J gene lost 4 bases, with 12 bases spanning the gap. Looked up from germline, CDR1 is MDHEN and CDR2 is SYDVKM. The CDR3 bases are TGTGCCAGCAGGTTAGGATTTGGCACTGAAGCTTTCTTT. Translating it yields CASRLGFGTEAFF.